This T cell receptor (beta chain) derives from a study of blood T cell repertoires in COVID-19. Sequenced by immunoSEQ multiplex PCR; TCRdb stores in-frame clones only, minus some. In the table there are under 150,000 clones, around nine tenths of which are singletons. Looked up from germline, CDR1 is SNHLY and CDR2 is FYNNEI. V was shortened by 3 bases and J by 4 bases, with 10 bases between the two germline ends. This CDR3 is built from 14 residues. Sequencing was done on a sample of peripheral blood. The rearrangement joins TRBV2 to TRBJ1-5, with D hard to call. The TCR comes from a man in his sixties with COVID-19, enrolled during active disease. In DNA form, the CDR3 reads TGTGCCAGCAGTGATAGAGGAGGGAATCAGCCCCAGCATTTT. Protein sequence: CASSDRGGNQPQHF.